These 9 T cell receptor beta chains share one sample of origin, sequenced in a study of T cells in Graves' hyperthyroidism and ophthalmopathy. Amplification targeted TCR beta CDR3 regions from RNA transcripts. When the TCR CDR3 underwent first-round RT-PCR, the HTBI primer set was used. TCRdb passed the multiplex PCR reads through MiXCR, listing each CDR3 protein once. The sample has more than 450,000 distinct CDR3 sequences, less than 15% seen once. Sample: blood. The origin of the receptors is a woman aged 40-49 years with Graves' hyperthyroidism.

There are a few counts of this clonotype. This rearrangement joins TRBV3-1 to TRBJ1-2; perhaps TRBD1 as D (5 bases). CDR3 size: 14 residues. Looked up from germline, CDR1 is LGHDT and CDR2 is YNNKEL (reference sequence). The V gene lost 0 bases and the J gene lost 4 bases, with 9 bases spanning the gap. The CDR3 reads CASSQDWGTYGYTF. The DNA of the CDR3 is TGTGCCAGCAGCCAAGATTGGGGGACCTATGGCTACACCTTC.

Remarks on this clonotype: A much larger clone is a single base away; this may be a read error. This chain joins TRBV24-1 and TRBJ1-2; D ambiguous. The CDR3 is 14 amino acids. Trimming took off 5 bases at V and 4 bases at J, with 13 bases between the two ends. The germline CDR1 and CDR2 sequences are KGHDR and SFDVKD. The chain's CDR3 is CATSGEPGSYGYTF. CDR3 nucleotides: TGTGCCACCAGTGGAGAACCAGGCTCCTATGGCTACACCTTC.

This clonotype was picked up a small number of times. A read error may explain this, as a much larger clone is one base away. This chain joins TRBV7-9 and TRBJ2-7; 9 bases fit TRBD1. The CDR3 sequence is 15 residues long. CDR1 and CDR2 (germline): SEHNR, FQNEAQ (reference sequence). CDR3 amino acids: CAGSDGTGQNYEQYF. CDR3 DNA: TGTGCCGGCAGCGATGGGACAGGGCAGAACTACGAGCAGTACTTC. Full variable domain (remainder filled in from reference TRBV7-9 and TRBJ2-7): DTGVSQNPRHKITKRGQNVTFRCDPISEHNRLYWYRQTLGQGPEFLTYFQNEAQLEKSRLLSDRFSAERPKGSFSTLEIQRTEQGDSAMYLCAGSDGTGQNYEQYFGPGTRLTVT.

The chain couples TRBV7-9 to TRBJ2-2; 13 nucleotides align to TRBD2. Germline V gene sequence: CDR1 SEHNR, CDR2 FQNEAQ (reference sequence). After removal of 1 base from V and 1 base from J, the junction contained 12 bases not matched to a gene. The CDR3 sequence is 21 residues long. This CDR3 is CASSLGFAWTSGRGNTGELFF. CDR3 DNA: TGTGCCAGCAGCTTAGGTTTTGCCTGGACTAGCGGGAGAGGGAACACCGGGGAGCTGTTTTTT.

DNA of the CDR3: TGTGCCAGCAGCTTTAGGGGACTCATTAACTATGGCTACACCTTC. It specifies CASSFRGLINYGYTF. The chain carries TRBV5-6 and TRBJ1-2; D is possibly TRBD1 (5 bases). The CDR3 is 15 residues long. Trimming removed 2 bases from V and 1 base from J, with 12 bases in between. Per the germline V gene, CDR1 is SGHDT and CDR2 is YYEEEE.

This clonotype was observed a few times. This chain connects TRBV2 to TRBJ1-5, with D possibly matching TRBD1 (5 bases). V shed 6 bases and J shed 2 bases, with 14 bases lying between them. Looked up from germline, CDR1 is SNHLY and CDR2 is FYNNEI. The CDR3 spans 15 residues. The CDR3 DNA follows: TGTGCCAGCAGCTGGGGGGGGGAGCGCAATCAGCCCCAGCATTTT. Translated, it gives CASSWGGERNQPQHF.

This clonotype appeared a few times. V is TRBV7-9 and J is TRBJ1-3; D remains ambiguous. The CDR3 totals 15 residues. Germline V gene lookup returns CDR1 SEHNR and CDR2 FQNEAQ (reference sequence). V shed 3 bases and J shed 4 bases, with 13 bases lying between them. CDR3 region: CASSFIPVKGNTIYF. The CDR3 nucleotides read TGTGCCAGCAGCTTTATCCCAGTAAAAGGAAACACCATATATTTT.

At least ten counts were recorded for this clonotype. This chain uses TRBV2 with TRBJ2-1; D perhaps matches TRBD2 (5 bases). In germline, CDR1 is SNHLY, CDR2 FYNNEI. Trimming pared 7 bases from V and 4 bases from J, leaving 11 bases between. CDR3 size: 13 residues. CDR3 sequence (DNA): TGTGCCAGCAAGGCGGAGGATTACAATGAGCAGTTCTTC. It encodes CASKAEDYNEQFF.

This clonotype was observed at least ten times. The CDR3 spells CSAITGPGELFF. DNA for the CDR3: TGCAGTGCTATTACGGGCCCCGGGGAGCTGTTTTTT. This chain uses TRBV20-1 with TRBJ2-2; D uncertain. Trimming shortened V by 4 bases and J by 6 bases, and 9 bases separated the two germline ends. Germline CDR1 reads DFQATT; CDR2 reads SNEGSKA (reference sequence). CDR3 size: 12 residues.